The text below deals with one TCR beta chain. Antigen specificity is unknown. FACS was used to enrich TEMRA cells, whereas the CD8+ and CD4+ T cells were obtained by negative isolation. The sample belongs to a study of CD8 T cells in Susac syndrome. Overall study results and limits: TCR sequencing and HLA analysis covered a relatively small number of individuals.

Reverse transcription used roughly 0.5 to 1 ug RNA and random hexamers. A single record per CDR3 protein comes from TCRdb applying MiXCR to the immunoSEQ multiplex PCR reads. The sample yields around 170,000 distinct CDR3 sequences, 90% to 95% seen once. The CDR3 is made up of 12 amino acids. The specimen sequenced was CD4+ T cells from PBMCs. The genes are TRBV21-1 and TRBJ2-7; TRBD2, the table's D call, lacks a check against the DNA. TRBV21-1 represents a pseudogene. The TCR was taken from a human donor with Susac syndrome. The CDR3 nucleotides are TGTGCCAGCAGCAAACTGGAGGGCGAGCAGTACTTC. This encodes CASSKLEGEQYF.